Listed below are T cell receptor beta chains from one sample, sequenced in a study of shared clonotypes between healthy human individuals. The table came from immunoSEQ multiplex PCR; TCRdb's copy has only in-frame clones and leaves some out. The sample contains approximately 320,000 clones, about 74% of which appear only once. The sequencing input was memory CD4+ T cells sorted from blood. These receptors all stem from a man aged 30 to 45 in good health. CDR3s include the opening cysteine and the closing phenylalanine or tryptophan. Each record gives: V gene, D gene, clone size, J gene, CDR3 DNA, CDR3 protein. A D gene is named only where the DNA matches it firmly. Not all rows give a size; the values are once, few, many and, for expanded clones, a class.

V: TRBV14; D: -; size: -; J: TRBJ1-2; DNA: TGTGCCAGCAGCCAAGATAGGGCGGGGAATGGCTACACCTTC; CDR3: CASSQDRAGNGYTF
V: TRBV7-9; D: TRBD1; size: -; J: TRBJ2-1; DNA: TGTGCCAGCAGCTGGACAGGGAACAATGAGCAGTTCTTC; CDR3: CASSWTGNNEQFF
V: TRBV9; D: TRBD1; size: few; J: TRBJ1-1; DNA: TGTGCCAGCAGCGGGCAGGGGGCTGGGGATAACACTGAAGCTTTCTTT; CDR3: CASSGQGAGDNTEAFF
V: TRBV28; D: -; size: few; J: TRBJ1-5; DNA: TGTGCCAGCGCAGGGGCGAGTCAGCCCCAGCATTTT; CDR3: CASAGASQPQHF
V: TRBV5-6; D: TRBD2; size: -; J: TRBJ2-7; DNA: TGTGCCAGCAGCTTCCCTAGCGGGAAAAACGAGCAGTACTTC; CDR3: CASSFPSGKNEQYF
V: TRBV11-3; D: TRBD1; size: -; J: TRBJ2-2; DNA: TGTGCCAGCAGCCCCCGGACAGGGTCGGGCACCGGGGAGCTGTTTTTT; CDR3: CASSPRTGSGTGELFF
V: TRBV19; D: -; size: -; J: TRBJ2-3; DNA: TGTGCCAGTGGGGCGGCGGGGTCCGGGACAGATACGCAGTATTTT; CDR3: CASGAAGSGTDTQYF
V: TRBV7-3; D: TRBD1; size: once; J: TRBJ2-3; DNA: TGTGCCAGCAGCTTCCAGGGGGCAGATACGCAGTATTTT; CDR3: CASSFQGADTQYF
V: TRBV11-2; D: -; size: -; J: TRBJ2-2; DNA: TGTGCCAGCAGCGGGGGGACCCTCCAAACCGGGGAGCTGTTTTTT; CDR3: CASSGGTLQTGELFF
V: TRBV5-5; D: TRBD1; size: -; J: TRBJ1-2; DNA: TGTGCCAGCAGCTTGGAGGACAGGATCTGGGTGAATGGCTACACCTTC; CDR3: CASSLEDRIWVNGYTF
V: TRBV11-2; D: TRBD2; size: -; J: TRBJ2-2; DNA: TGTGCCAGCAGCTTGGTTAGCGGGAGCAACACCGGGGAGCTGTTTTTT; CDR3: CASSLVSGSNTGELFF
V: TRBV6-5; D: -; size: -; J: TRBJ2-7; DNA: TGTGCCAGCAGGAAAAGAGACTCTCGTGAGCAGTACTTC; CDR3: CASRKRDSREQYF
V: TRBV5-4; D: -; size: -; J: TRBJ2-7; DNA: TGTGCCAACGACCCAGCCCTCGTTCGCGAGCAGTACTTC; CDR3: CANDPALVREQYF
V: TRBV10-3; D: TRBD2; size: -; J: TRBJ2-2; DNA: TGTGCCATCAGGATCGGGACTAGCGGGAGGAACACCGGGGAGCTGTTTTTT; CDR3: CAIRIGTSGRNTGELFF
V: TRBV18; D: TRBD2; size: -; J: TRBJ2-2; DNA: TGTGCCAGCTCACCACTAGCGGGGCCGAACACCGGGGAGCTGTTTTTT; CDR3: CASSPLAGPNTGELFF
V: TRBV7-2; D: -; size: few; J: TRBJ2-3; DNA: TGTGCCAGCAGCCCTCGGGATACGCAGTATTTT; CDR3: CASSPRDTQYF
V: TRBV11-2; D: -; size: -; J: TRBJ2-3; DNA: TGTGCCAGCAGCTTAGCGGGAGTGACGACAGATACGCAGTATTTT; CDR3: CASSLAGVTTDTQYF